These 7 T cell receptor beta chains share one sample of origin, sequenced in a study of glioma-infiltrating T cells after dendritic cell vaccination. Time point specified: after dendritic cell vaccination, including at tumor progression/relapse. This table comes from immunoSEQ multiplex PCR, and its TCRdb copy is limited to in-frame clones, with some not included. The sample holds more than 55,000 clones, over 75% seen once. The sample in question was blood, obtained after dendritic cell vaccination. The source is a human donor with glioblastoma.

V and J are TRBV5-4 and TRBJ2-7; TRBD1 matches at 8 bases. Germline V gene data show CDR1 as SGHNT and CDR2 as YYREEE (reference sequence). The CDR3 consists of 13 residues. Trimming removed 4 bases from V and 7 bases from J; junction bases left unmatched: 7. Written as DNA, the CDR3 is TGTGCCAGCAGCGTCAGGGGGCCGGGGGAGCAGTACTTC. Encoded protein: CASSVRGPGEQYF.

The chain employs TRBV11-2 and TRBJ2-7; 7 bases map to TRBD2. V was pared by 1 base and J by 2 bases, with 8 bases of the junction left unmatched. Germline CDR1 is SGHAT and CDR2 is FQNNGV. The CDR3 length is 16 residues. CDR3: CASSLVGGGRAYEQYF. In DNA form, the CDR3 reads TGTGCCAGCAGCTTAGTTGGCGGGGGTCGGGCCTACGAGCAGTACTTC.

This clone was detected a few times. The chain joins TRBV4-3 to TRBJ2-1, with D maybe TRBD2 (5 bases). Germline assignment: CDR1 LGHNA and CDR2 YSLEER. CDR3 length: 16 residues. V was trimmed by 0 bases and J by 6 bases, leaving 15 bases between them. CDR3 region: CASSQDVGGLGNEQFF. The CDR3 DNA sequence: TGCGCCAGCAGCCAAGATGTCGGCGGGCTTGGCAATGAGCAGTTCTTC.

This rearrangement joins TRBV28 to TRBJ1-2; D may be TRBD1 (5 bases). Per germline, CDR1 MDHEN and CDR2 SYDVKM. The CDR3 totals 13 residues. V gave up 6 bases and J gave up 4 bases, with 12 bases separating them. CDR3 DNA sequence: TGTGCCAGCAGACCGACAGCGCTCTATGGCTACACCTTC. As protein: CASRPTALYGYTF.

The chain has TRBV4-1 and TRBJ2-7; TRBD1 aligns across 7 bases. Germline assignment: CDR1 MGHRA and CDR2 YSYEKL. The CDR3 is 16 residues long. Germline trimming cut 4 bases from V and 2 bases from J; bases unmatched to any gene: 11. The CDR3 coding sequence is TGCGCCAGCAGCCCCCAAGACAGGGTTCTTACCTACGAGCAGTACTTC. Residues: CASSPQDRVLTYEQYF.

This chain uses TRBV7-3 with TRBJ2-7, with 8 bases fitting TRBD1. The CDR3 totals 15 residues. Germline lookup yields CDR1 SGHTA and CDR2 FQGTGA. Trimming took 1 base from V and 7 from J; bases not matched to a gene: 9. DNA of the CDR3: TGTGCCAGCAGCTTAAGCCCAGGGGGCTCGAGAGAGCAGTACTTC. This gives the protein CASSLSPGGSREQYF.

The chain is built from TRBV5-4 and TRBJ1-2; a weak D match, TRBD1 (5 bases). The V end was cut by 0 bases, the J end by 8 bases, with 11 bases between. The CDR3 is 13 amino acids. In germline, CDR1 is SGHNT, CDR2 YYREEE (reference sequence). The CDR3 bases are TGTGCCAGCAGCTTGGGGACATCAGGGGGCTACACCTTC. The encoded protein is CASSLGTSGGYTF.